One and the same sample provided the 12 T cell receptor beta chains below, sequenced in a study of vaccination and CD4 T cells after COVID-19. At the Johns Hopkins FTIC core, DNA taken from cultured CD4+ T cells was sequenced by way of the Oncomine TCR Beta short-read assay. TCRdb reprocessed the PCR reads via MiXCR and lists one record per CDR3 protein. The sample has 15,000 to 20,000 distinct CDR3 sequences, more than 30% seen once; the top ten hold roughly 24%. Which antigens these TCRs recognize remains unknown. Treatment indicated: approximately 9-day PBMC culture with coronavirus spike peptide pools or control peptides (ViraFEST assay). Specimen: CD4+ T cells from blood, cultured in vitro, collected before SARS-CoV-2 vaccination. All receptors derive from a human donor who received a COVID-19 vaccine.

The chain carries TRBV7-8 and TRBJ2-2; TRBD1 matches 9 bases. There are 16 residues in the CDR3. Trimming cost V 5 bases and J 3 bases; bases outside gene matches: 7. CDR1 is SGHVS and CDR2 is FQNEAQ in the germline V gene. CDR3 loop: CASSTRTGDHTGELFF. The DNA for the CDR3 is TGTGCCAGCAGCACGCGGACAGGGGACCACACCGGGGAGCTGTTTTTT. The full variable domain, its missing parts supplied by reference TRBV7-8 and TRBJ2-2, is GAGVSQSPRYKVAKRGQDVALRCDPISGHVSLFWYQQALGQGPEFLTYFQNEAQLDKSGLPSDRFFAERPEGSVSTLKIQRTQQEDSAVYLCASSTRTGDHTGELFFGEGSRLTVL.

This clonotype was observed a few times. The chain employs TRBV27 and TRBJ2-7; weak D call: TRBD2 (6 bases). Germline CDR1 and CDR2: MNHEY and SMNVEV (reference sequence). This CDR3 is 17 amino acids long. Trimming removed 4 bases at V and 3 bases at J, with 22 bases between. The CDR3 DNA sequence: TGTGCCAGCAGTTCGAAACCCCCCCAGGGAGGTGGCTACGAGCAGTACTTC. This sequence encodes CASSSKPPQGGGYEQYF.

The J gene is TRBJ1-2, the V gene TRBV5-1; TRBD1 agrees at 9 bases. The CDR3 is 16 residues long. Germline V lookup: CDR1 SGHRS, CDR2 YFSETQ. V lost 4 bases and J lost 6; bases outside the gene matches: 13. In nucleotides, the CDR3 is TGCGCCAGCAGCGAGTCCCGGGACAGGGTATATCATGGCTACACCTTC. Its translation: CASSESRDRVYHGYTF.

The chain's CDR3 is CASSQGGEGQETQYF. In DNA form, the CDR3 reads TGTGCCAGCAGCCAAGGGGGGGAAGGTCAAGAGACCCAGTACTTC. This rearrangement joins TRBV11-1 to TRBJ2-5; D might be TRBD2 (7 bases). Germline assignment: CDR1 SGHAT and CDR2 FQDESV (reference sequence). The CDR3 is 15 amino acids. V was shortened by 5 bases and J by 2 bases, with 15 bases between the two germline ends.

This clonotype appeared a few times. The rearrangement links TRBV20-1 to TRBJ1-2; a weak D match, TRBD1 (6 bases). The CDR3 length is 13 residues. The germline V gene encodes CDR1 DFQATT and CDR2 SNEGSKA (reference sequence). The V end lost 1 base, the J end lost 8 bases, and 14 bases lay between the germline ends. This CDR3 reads CSARGGAGDGYTF. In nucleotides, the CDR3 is TGCAGTGCTAGAGGTGGGGCAGGGGACGGCTACACCTTC.

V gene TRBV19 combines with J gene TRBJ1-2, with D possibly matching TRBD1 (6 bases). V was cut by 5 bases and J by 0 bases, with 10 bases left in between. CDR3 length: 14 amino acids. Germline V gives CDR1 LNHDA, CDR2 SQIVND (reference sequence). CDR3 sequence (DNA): TGTGCCAGTAGTCAGGGGAGAGCTAACTATGGCTACACCTTC. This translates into CASSQGRANYGYTF.

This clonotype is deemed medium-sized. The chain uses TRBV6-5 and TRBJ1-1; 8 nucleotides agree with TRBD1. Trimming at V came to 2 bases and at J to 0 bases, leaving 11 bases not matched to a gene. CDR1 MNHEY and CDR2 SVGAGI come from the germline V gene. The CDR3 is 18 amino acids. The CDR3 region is CASSYLGQGKIMNTEAFF. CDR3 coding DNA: TGTGCCAGCAGTTACCTTGGACAGGGTAAGATCATGAACACTGAAGCTTTCTTT.

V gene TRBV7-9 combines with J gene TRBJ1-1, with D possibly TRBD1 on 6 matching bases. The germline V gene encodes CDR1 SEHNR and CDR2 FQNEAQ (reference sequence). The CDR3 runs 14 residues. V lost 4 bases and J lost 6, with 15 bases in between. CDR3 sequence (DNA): TGTGCCAGCAGCTCCTCAGACAGGTTGGCTGAAGCTTTCTTT. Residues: CASSSSDRLAEAFF.

The CDR3 DNA sequence: TGTGCCACCAGTGAGCCCGCGGGACTCAGAAAGATAGAGCAGTTCTTC. Residues: CATSEPAGLRKIEQFF. This chain uses TRBV24-1 with TRBJ2-1, with D perhaps TRBD2 (6 bases). Germline lookup yields CDR1 KGHDR and CDR2 SFDVKD. V was pared by 4 bases and J by 10 bases, with 22 bases between. This CDR3 region has 16 residues.

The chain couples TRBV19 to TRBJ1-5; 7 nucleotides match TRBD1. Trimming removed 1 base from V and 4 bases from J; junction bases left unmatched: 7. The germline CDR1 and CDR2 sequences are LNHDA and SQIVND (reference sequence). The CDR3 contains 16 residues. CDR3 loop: CASSIGQGIRNQPQHF. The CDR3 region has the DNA TGTGCCAGTAGTATAGGACAGGGAATACGAAATCAGCCCCAGCATTTT. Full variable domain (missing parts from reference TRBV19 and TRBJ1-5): DGGITQSPKYLFRKEGQNVTLSCEQNLNHDAMYWYRQDPGQGLRLIYYSQIVNDFQKGDIAEGYSVSREKKESFPLTVTSAQKNPTAFYLCASSIGQGIRNQPQHFGDGTRLSIL.

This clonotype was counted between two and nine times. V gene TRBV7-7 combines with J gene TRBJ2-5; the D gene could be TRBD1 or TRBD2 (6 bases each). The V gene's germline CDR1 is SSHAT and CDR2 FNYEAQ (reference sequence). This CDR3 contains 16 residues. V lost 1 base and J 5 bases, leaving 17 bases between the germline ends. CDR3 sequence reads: CASSLVVGGPRETQYF. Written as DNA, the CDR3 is TGTGCCAGCAGCTTAGTTGTGGGGGGCCCTAGGGAGACCCAGTACTTC.

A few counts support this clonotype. The CDR3 DNA reads TGTGCCAGCAGTACAGGGCCCGGGGAGCTGTTTTTT. Amino acids: CASSTGPGELFF. V usage is TRBV2 and J usage is TRBJ2-2, with TRBD1 as a possible D gene (6 bases). The germline V gene encodes CDR1 SNHLY and CDR2 FYNNEI. This CDR3 is built from 12 residues. The V gene lost 5 bases and the J gene lost 6 bases, with 7 bases spanning the gap.